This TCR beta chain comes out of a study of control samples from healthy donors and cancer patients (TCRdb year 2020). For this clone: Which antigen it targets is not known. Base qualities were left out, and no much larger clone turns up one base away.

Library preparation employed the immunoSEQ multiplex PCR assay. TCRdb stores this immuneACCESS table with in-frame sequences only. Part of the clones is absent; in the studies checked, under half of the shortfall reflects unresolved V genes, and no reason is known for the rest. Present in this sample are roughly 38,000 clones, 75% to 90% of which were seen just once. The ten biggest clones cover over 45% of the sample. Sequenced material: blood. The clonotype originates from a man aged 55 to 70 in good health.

The CDR3 is CASSPTPTSYLLHF. The nucleotide sequence reads as follows: TGTGCCAGCAGCCCTACCCCGACGAGTTATCTCCTCCACTTT. Rearrangement joined TRBV7-2 to TRBJ1-6; the D gene cannot be resolved reliably. The germline V gene provides CDR1 SGHTA and CDR2 FQGNSA. Counted from cysteine to phenylalanine, this CDR3 has 14 amino acids. Only the CDR3 portion is preserved as DNA: 42 bases, with reading frame beginning at the first base. The trim is 5 bases for V and 15 bases for J, with a gap of 20 bases between the germline ends.